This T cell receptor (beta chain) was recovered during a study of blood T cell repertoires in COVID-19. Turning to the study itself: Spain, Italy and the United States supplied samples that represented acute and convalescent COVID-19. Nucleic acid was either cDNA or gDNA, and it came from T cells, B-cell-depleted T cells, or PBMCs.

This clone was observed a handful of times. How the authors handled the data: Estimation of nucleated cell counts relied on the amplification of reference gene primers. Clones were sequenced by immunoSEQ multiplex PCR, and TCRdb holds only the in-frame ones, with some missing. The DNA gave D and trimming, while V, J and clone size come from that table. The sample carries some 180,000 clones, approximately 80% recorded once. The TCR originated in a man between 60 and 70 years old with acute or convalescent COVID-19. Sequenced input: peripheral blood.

The CDR3 loop reads CASSWDRRNSPLHF. In DNA, the CDR3 is TGTGCCAGCAGCTGGGACAGAAGGAATTCACCCCTCCACTTT. This chain joins TRBV7-8 and TRBJ1-6, with TRBD1 matching 7 bases. The CDR3 contains 14 residues. Germline-derived CDR1 and CDR2 are SGHVS and FQNEAQ. V trimming: 4 bases; J trimming: 7 bases; junction bases outside the gene matches: 4.